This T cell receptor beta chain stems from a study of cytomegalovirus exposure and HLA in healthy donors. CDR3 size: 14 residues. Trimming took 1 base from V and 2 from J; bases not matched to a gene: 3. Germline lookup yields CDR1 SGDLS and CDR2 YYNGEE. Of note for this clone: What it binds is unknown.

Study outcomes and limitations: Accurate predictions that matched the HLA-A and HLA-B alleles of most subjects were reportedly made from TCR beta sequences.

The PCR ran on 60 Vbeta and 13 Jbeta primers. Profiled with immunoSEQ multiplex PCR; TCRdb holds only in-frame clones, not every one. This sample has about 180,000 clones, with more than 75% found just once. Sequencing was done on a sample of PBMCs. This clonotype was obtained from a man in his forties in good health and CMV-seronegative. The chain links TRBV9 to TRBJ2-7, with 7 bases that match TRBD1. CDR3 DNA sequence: TGTGCCAGCAGCGTAACGGGACAGCCCTACGAGCAGTACTTC. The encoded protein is CASSVTGQPYEQYF.